These 23 T cell receptor beta chains share one sample of origin, sequenced in a study of T cells after yellow fever vaccination. From the 5' RACE reads, TCRdb called clonotypes with MiXCR, one entry per CDR3 protein. The data show roughly 520,000 distinct CDR3 sequences, around a fifth seen once. Sequencing used PBMCs, obtained 21 days after the first yellow fever vaccination. All receptors derive from a man between 18 and 35 years old who received the YFV17D yellow fever vaccine.

This clonotype showed up just a few times. The V call is TRBV6-2 or TRBV6-3, the J call TRBJ2-3; possible D gene TRBD1, 5 bases. This CDR3 is 14 amino acids long. V was cut by 6 bases and J by 2 bases, with 12 bases left in between. Germline loops: CDR1 MNHEY, CDR2 SVGEGT. The CDR3 coding sequence is TGTGCCAGCAGCGTTCAGGGCTTCACAGATACGCAGTATTTT. This translates into CASSVQGFTDTQYF.

The chain has TRBV20-1 and TRBJ2-3; 11 nucleotides line up with TRBD2. J gave up 12 bases and V 5 bases, and 10 bases lay outside the gene matches. Looked up from germline, CDR1 is DFQATT and CDR2 is SNEGSKA (reference sequence). This CDR3 region has 13 residues. The CDR3, as DNA: TGCAGTGCTTTTATAGCGGGGGGGAGTCTCCAGTATTTT. Translated: CSAFIAGGSLQYF.

This clonotype has only a few counts. The genes are TRBV5-8 and TRBJ1-2; no clear D gene. Trimming shortened V by 0 bases and J by 11 bases, and 14 bases separated the two germline ends. The CDR3 is 13 residues long. Looked up from germline, CDR1 is SGHTS and CDR2 is YDEGEE. Written as DNA, the CDR3 is TGTGCCAGCAGCTTGGTTGGGAATAGCGCATACACCTTC. Translating gives CASSLVGNSAYTF. Looking up the rest from reference TRBV5-8 and TRBJ1-2 gives the full variable domain: EAGVTQSPTHLIKTRGQQATLRCSPISGHTSVYWYQQALGLGLQFLLWYDEGEERNRGNFPPRFSGRQFPNYSSELNVNALELEDSALYLCASSLVGNSAYTFGSGTRLTVV.

The V and J genes are TRBV6-1 and TRBJ1-6; D unclear. This CDR3 has 14 amino acids. Germline values: CDR1 MNHNS, CDR2 SASEGT. V was pared by 3 bases and J by 8 bases, with 11 bases between. CDR3: CASSDQVGYSPLHF. DNA for the CDR3: TGTGCCAGCAGTGATCAGGTGGGGTATTCACCCCTCCACTTT.

This clonotype was seen a handful of times. V and J are TRBV16 and TRBJ2-3; D is ambiguous. The CDR3 is 15 residues long. V lost 0 bases and J 2 bases, leaving 9 bases between the germline ends. Germline CDR1 and CDR2: KGHSY and FQNENV. The DNA for the CDR3 is TGTGCCAGCAGCCAATCCAACAGTTACACAGATACGCAGTATTTT. Translated, it gives CASSQSNSYTDTQYF.

V and J are TRBV7-8 and TRBJ2-6; 12 nucleotides line up with TRBD1. V shed 5 bases, J shed 2 bases, and the junction held 4 bases outside the gene matches. The CDR3 covers 17 residues. Germline V gene data show CDR1 as SGHVS and CDR2 as FQNEAQ. The CDR3, as DNA: TGTGCCAGCAGCGGCCGGGACAGGGGGCCTGGGGCCAACGTCCTGACTTTC. Protein sequence: CASSGRDRGPGANVLTF.

This rearrangement joins TRBV7-2 to TRBJ2-3; 8 bases are shared with TRBD1. The CDR3 extends over 15 amino acids. The J segment lost 4 bases and the V segment lost 1 base, leaving 4 bases of the junction unmatched. Germline CDR1 reads SGHTA; CDR2 reads FQGNSA. For the CDR3, the DNA is TGTGCCAGCAGCTTAGATGCAGGGGGCGCAGATACGCAGTATTTT. Translated, it gives CASSLDAGGADTQYF.

This clonotype was seen a few times. The junction differs from germline at one of its ends, possibly a read error. This sequence joins TRBV7-8 and TRBJ1-1; D gene ambiguous. CDR3 length: 13 amino acids. CDR1 and CDR2 from the germline V gene are SGHVS and FQNEAQ. The CDR3 here is CASNLRANTEAFF. As DNA, the CDR3 is TGTGCCAGCAACTTAAGGGCGAACACTGAAGCTTTCTTT. Complete variable domain (other parts from reference TRBV7-8 and TRBJ1-1): GAGVSQSPRYKVAKRGQDVALRCDPISGHVSLFWYQQALGQGPEFLTYFQNEAQLDKSGLPSDRFFAERPEGSVSTLKIQRTQQEDSAVYLCASNLRANTEAFFGQGTRLTVV.

This chain joins TRBV5-1 and TRBJ2-7; tentative D call: TRBD2 (5 bases). V dropped 0 bases and J dropped 2 bases, with 9 bases sitting between them. The germline gives CDR1 SGHRS, CDR2 YFSETQ. The CDR3 runs 14 residues. The CDR3 here is CASSLDLRAYEQYF. The DNA for the CDR3 is TGCGCCAGCAGCTTGGATCTGCGGGCCTACGAGCAGTACTTC.

This clonotype was counted ten times or more. This sequence joins TRBV12-3 or TRBV12-4 and TRBJ2-7; weak D call: TRBD1 (5 bases). The V end lost 6 bases, the J end lost 3 bases, and 9 bases lay between the germline ends. This CDR3 contains 12 residues. This CDR3 is CASSSQGYEQYF. CDR3 DNA sequence: TGTGCCAGCAGCTCGCAGGGCTACGAGCAGTACTTC.

The table lists this clonotype with a few counts. The chain couples TRBV9 to TRBJ2-3; 9 nucleotides line up with TRBD2. There are 16 residues in the CDR3. From germline, CDR1 is SGDLS and CDR2 YYNGEE. J lost 4 bases, V lost 0 bases, and 6 bases had no gene match. The DNA of the CDR3 is TGTGCCAGCAGCGTAGTGGGCGGGGGGGCGGCAGATACGCAGTATTTT. This translates into CASSVVGGGAADTQYF.

This clonotype turned up a few times. At one end the junction does not follow the germline gene, possibly because of a read error. V is TRBV7-2 and J is TRBJ1-2; no definite D call. The CDR3 spans 16 residues. Germline loops: CDR1 SGHTA, CDR2 FQGNSA. The CDR3, as DNA: TGTGCCAGCAGCGTAGCGGATCGGGCATGGAACTATGGCTACACCTTC. It yields the protein CASSVADRAWNYGYTF.

This clonotype was found a few times. V is TRBV18 and J is TRBJ1-1, with 7 bases fitting TRBD1. V lost 6 bases to trimming and J lost 2 bases; unmatched junction nucleotides: 18. Germline loops: CDR1 KGHSH, CDR2 LQKENI. The CDR3 consists of 18 residues. This CDR3 reads CASSSTQQGPNFNTEAFF. CDR3 in DNA: TGTGCCAGCTCCTCCACCCAACAGGGGCCTAATTTTAACACTGAAGCTTTCTTT.

The genes are TRBV7-9 and TRBJ2-5; 8 positions agree with TRBD2. V lost 5 bases to trimming and J lost 5 bases; unmatched junction nucleotides: 13. Looked up from germline, CDR1 is SEHNR and CDR2 is FQNEAQ (reference sequence). CDR3 length equals 16 residues. The CDR3 DNA follows: TGTGCCAGCAGCACATCCCGTGCGGGGGGTAGGGAGACCCAGTACTTC. This translates into CASSTSRAGGRETQYF.

The rearrangement joins TRBV4-3 to TRBJ1-2; tentatively, D is TRBD1 (5 bases). V was cut by 0 bases and J by 2 bases, with 16 bases left in between. This CDR3 is built from 17 residues. CDR1 and CDR2 from the germline V gene are LGHNA and YSLEER. The CDR3 coding sequence is TGCGCCAGCAGCCAAGATCCGAGACCGGGACGGAACTATGGCTACACCTTC. Its translation: CASSQDPRPGRNYGYTF.

The chain carries TRBV2 and TRBJ1-1; no reliable D call. The CDR3 has 14 amino acids. V was pared by 6 bases and J by 1 base, with 12 bases between. CDR1 and CDR2 from the germline V gene are SNHLY and FYNNEI. The CDR3 DNA follows: TGTGCCAGCAGCGACCCCATTACGAACACTGAAGCTTTCTTT. Protein: CASSDPITNTEAFF.

V and J are TRBV15 and TRBJ2-5; D is possibly TRBD2 (6 bases). CDR1 and CDR2 (germline): LNHNV, YYDKDF (reference sequence). V was pared by 1 base and J by 4 bases, with 10 bases between. The CDR3 contains 14 residues. The CDR3 DNA follows: TGTGCCACCAGCAGAGCGGGGAGGTCAGAGACCCAGTACTTC. Encoded protein: CATSRAGRSETQYF. The full variable domain, with the rest looked up from reference TRBV15 and TRBJ2-5, is DAMVIQNPRYQVTQFGKPVTLSCSQTLNHNVMYWYQQKSSQAPKLLFHYYDKDFNNEADTPDNFQSRRPNTSFCFLDIRSPGLGDTAMYLCATSRAGRSETQYFGPGTRLLVL.

V usage is TRBV20-1 and J usage is TRBJ2-1, with 7 bases aligning to TRBD2. Germline assignment: CDR1 DFQATT and CDR2 SNEGSKA (reference sequence). CDR3 length: 11 residues. The junction had 4 bases not matched to a gene; V was cut back by 6 bases and J by 8 bases. The CDR3 DNA reads as TGCAGTGCAGGACGGGGGGATGAGCAGTTCTTC. Protein: CSAGRGDEQFF.

The chain has TRBV6-1 and TRBJ2-1, with 11 bases aligning to TRBD1. CDR1 MNHNS and CDR2 SASEGT come from the germline V gene. Trimming at V came to 4 bases and at J to 2 bases, leaving 4 bases not matched to a gene. CDR3 length: 16 amino acids. Written as DNA, the CDR3 is TGTGCCAGCAGTGCGGAGGACAGGGGGCCCTACAATGAGCAGTTCTTC. Amino acid sequence: CASSAEDRGPYNEQFF.

There are a few counts of this clonotype. The chain couples TRBV5-1 to TRBJ2-3, with TRBD2 identical over 7 bases. Germline lookup yields CDR1 SGHRS and CDR2 YFSETQ. The CDR3 runs to 15 residues. The junction had 6 bases not matched to a gene; V was cut back by 3 bases and J by 2 bases. CDR3 bases: TGCGCCAGCAGCTCAAGACTAGCCAACACAGATACGCAGTATTTT. Protein sequence: CASSSRLANTDTQYF.

This clonotype was found many times. This chain joins TRBV27 and TRBJ2-3; unclear D gene. From germline, CDR1 is MNHEY and CDR2 SMNVEV (reference sequence). V lost 2 bases, J lost 0 bases, and 12 bases lay in between. CDR3 length: 16 residues. In DNA form, the CDR3 reads TGTGCCAGCAGTTTACTAGGCGGAACTAGCACAGATACGCAGTATTTT. Translating it yields CASSLLGGTSTDTQYF.

The rearrangement uses TRBV3-1 and TRBJ2-7, with 9 bases fitting TRBD2. V dropped 7 bases and J dropped 6; count of bases not matched to a gene: 4. CDR1 is LGHDT, CDR2 YNNKEL, per germline (reference sequence). CDR3 size: 12 residues. The CDR3 sequence: CASNAGGAEQYF. CDR3 coding DNA: TGTGCCAGCAACGCGGGGGGGGCCGAGCAGTACTTC.

This clonotype was picked up a small number of times. This chain links TRBV29-1 with TRBJ2-3; D remains ambiguous. V lost 7 bases and J lost 2, with 10 bases in between. The germline CDR1 and CDR2 sequences are SQVTM and ANQGSEA. The CDR3 runs 12 residues. As DNA, the CDR3 is TGCAGCGCCGAGGCATCCACAGATACGCAGTATTTT. This gives the protein CSAEASTDTQYF.